These T cell receptor beta chains were read from a single sample in a study of tumor-infiltrating lymphocytes in primary liver carcinoma. MiXCR, applied by TCRdb to the multiplex PCR reads, yields one record per CDR3 protein. The sample holds approximately 120,000 distinct CDR3 sequences, roughly three fifths seen once. Sequencing input: liver tumor tissue from sampling region 3. These receptors were obtained from a woman aged 55 to 70 with primary liver carcinoma and hepatitis B virus infection. Both conserved end residues are part of each CDR3. A D gene is named only where the DNA matches it firmly. Only some rows state a clone size, as once, few, many or a class for expanded clones.

- TRBD2 TRBJ2-7 TRBV7-8 16 CASSSSGLAAYYEQYF TGCGCCAGTAGCTCATCGGGACTAGCGGCTTACTACGAGCAGTACTTC
few - TRBJ1-2 TRBV5-4 14 CASSFDRGDYGYTF TGTGCCAGCAGCTTTGATAGGGGGGATTATGGCTACACCTTC
- - TRBJ1-1 TRBV18 14 CASSPVGGNTEAFF TGTGCCAGCTCACCAGTCGGGGGGAACACTGAAGCTTTCTTT
- - TRBJ2-2 TRBV19 14 CASSIGSVPGELFF TGTGCCAGTAGTATAGGTTCGGTACCCGGGGAGCTGTTTTTT
- - TRBJ1-5 TRBV6-1 14 CASSEARINEPQHF TGTGCCAGCAGTGAAGCCAGAATCAATGAGCCCCAGCACTTT
few - TRBJ2-1 TRBV7-9 14 CPSSLGGARGEQFF TGTCCCAGCAGCTTAGGCGGTGCTCGCGGTGAGCAGTTCTTC
many - TRBJ2-3 TRBV6-6 12 CASSYGQSIGYF TGTGCCAGCAGTTACGGACAGTCTATTGGGTATTTT
- - TRBJ2-2 TRBV7-8 19 CASSPSRDYLLQGTGELYF TGTGCCAGCAGCCCGTCCCGGGACTACCTTCTACAGGGGACCGGGGAGCTGTATTTT
- TRBD2 TRBJ2-7 TRBV11-2 20 CTSSTLQRAGLVGAIYEQYF TGTACCAGCAGCACTCTACAGAGGGCGGGACTAGTGGGAGCGATCTACGAGCAGTACTTC
once TRBD1 TRBJ2-6 TRBV4-1 18 CASSQGETGGARANVLTF TGCGCCAGCAGCCAAGGCGAGACAGGGGGCGCAAGGGCCAACGTCCTGACTTTC
many - TRBJ2-1 TRBV12-5 13 CASGLKLNGEQFF TGTGCTAGTGGCCTCAAGCTAAATGGTGAGCAGTTCTTC
many - TRBJ2-7 TRBV20-1 15 CSARDYRGGSYEQYF TGCAGTGCTAGAGATTATCGGGGAGGAAGCTACGAGCAGTACTTC
medium-sized - TRBJ2-5 TRBV11-2 12 CASSHLGETQYF TGTGCCAGCAGCCACCTAGGGGAGACCCAGTACTTC
- TRBD2 TRBJ2-1 TRBV11-2 13 CASSWISGAVQFF TGTGCCAGTAGCTGGATTAGCGGGGCAGTGCAGTTCTTC
- TRBD2 TRBJ2-7 TRBV13 14 CASRRNLTGGEQYF TGTGCCAGCAGACGGAACCTCACGGGAGGGGAGCAGTACTTC
- - TRBJ1-2 TRBV6-5 13 CASTESGLGGCTF TGTGCCAGCACCGAATCAGGGCTCGGGGGCTGCACCTTC
- - TRBJ1-1 TRBV6-1 15 CASSAPGGPRDRAFF TGTGCCAGCAGTGCCCCCGGGGGACCCCGCGATAGGGCTTTCTTT
- - TRBJ2-2 TRBV7-9 14 CASSLSESTVELFF TGTGCCAGCAGCTTGTCGGAGAGCACCGTGGAGCTGTTTTTT
many TRBD2 TRBJ2-7 TRBV6-2/TRBV6-3 15 CASSYSLAGVDEQYF TGTGCCAGCAGTTACTCACTAGCGGGAGTTGACGAGCAGTACTTC
- - TRBJ1-2 TRBV7-9 17 CASSAAESIPTMSGYTF TGTGCCAGCAGCGCCGCGGAGAGTATCCCCACAATGTCTGGCTACACTTTC
- TRBD1 TRBJ2-5 TRBV5-1 15 CASSSGGRDAETQYF TGCGCCAGCAGCTCAGGGGGCAGGGATGCAGAGACCCAGTACTTC
- - TRBJ1-3 TRBV4-2 16 CASSQEGDTFGNAIYF TGTGCCAGCAGCCAAGAAGGGGATACCTTTGGAAACGCCATATATTTT
- - TRBJ2-5 TRBV29-1 11 CSAEGLEAQYF TGCAGCGCAGAGGGATTAGAGGCCCAGTACTTC
once - TRBJ2-7 TRBV5-1 15 CAGSFLRDKGSEQYF TGCGCCGGCAGCTTTCTCAGGGACAAGGGGTCCGAGCAGTACTTC
- - TRBJ1-5 TRBV7-9 14 CTSSPPGGNQPQHF TGTACCAGCAGCCCTCCCGGGGGCAATCAGCCCCAGCATTTT
few TRBD2 TRBJ2-7 TRBV11-2 15 CASCLDGGEVYEQYF TGTGCCAGCTGCTTAGATGGGGGGGAGGTCTACGAACAGTACTTC
once TRBD1 TRBJ2-1 TRBV6-1 15 CASPLDRDLYSEQFF TGTGCCAGCCCTCTCGACAGGGACCTCTACAGTGAGCAGTTCTTC
- - TRBJ2-3 TRBV7-8 15 CASSDSLEGAYTQYF TGTGCCAGCAGTGATAGTCTAGAGGGTGCATATACGCAGTATTTT
few - TRBJ2-7 TRBV28 13 CASSLPGGYAQYF TGTGCCAGCAGTTTACCCGGCGGATACGCGCAGTACTTC
many - TRBJ1-6 TRBV29-1 13 CSVTQGANSPLHF TGCAGCGTGACACAGGGAGCCAATTCACCCCTCCACTTT
many - TRBJ1-5 TRBV7-8 15 CASSPAWVNNQPQHF TGTGCCAGCAGCCCCGCGTGGGTGAACAATCAGCCCCAGCATTTT
- - TRBJ2-3 TRBV19 11 CASSIGDMQYF TGTGCCAGTAGTATAGGCGATATGCAGTATTTT
many TRBD1 TRBJ2-7 TRBV6-6 13 CASTKTTGVEQYF TGTGCCAGCACGAAAACCACAGGGGTCGAGCAGTACTTC
- TRBD2 TRBJ2-7 TRBV12-3/TRBV12-4 18 CASSFGRTSGRVSYVQYF TGTGCCAGCAGTTTCGGAAGGACTAGCGGGAGGGTTTCATACGTACAGTATTTC
many TRBD1 TRBJ2-7 TRBV19 15 CASSTTGTGRYEQYF TGTGCCAGTAGTACCACCGGGACAGGGCGCTACGAGCAGTACTTC
- - TRBJ1-4 TRBV11-2 14 CASVAGATNEKLPF TGTGCCAGTGTCGCGGGGGCAACTAATGAAAAACTACCTTTT
- TRBD2 TRBJ2-7 TRBV29-1 21 CSVEGGENLLRREVSFYEQYF TGCAGTGTTGAAGGGGGGGAAAACCTACTACGGCGGGAGGTATCTTTCTACGAGCAGTACTTC
many - TRBJ2-2 TRBV5-4 16 CASSLGRGSEVGELFF TGTGCCAGCAGCTTGGGACGAGGTTCGGAGGTCGGGGAGCTGTTTTTT
- - TRBJ2-1 TRBV28 17 CASSPGAGRSSYNEQFF TGTGCCAGCAGCCCCGGGGCGGGAAGGTCCTCCTACAATGAGCAGTTCTTC
few TRBD2 TRBJ2-3 TRBV2 17 CASSETGTSGFSDTQYF TGTGCCAGCAGTGAAACGGGGACTAGCGGATTCTCAGATACGCAGTATTTT
- - TRBJ2-7 TRBV11-2 13 CASSLINGSEHYF TGTGCCAGCAGCTTAATTAACGGGAGCGAGCACTACTTC
- - TRBJ2-3 TRBV30 13 CAWSAANRDTQYF TGTGCCTGGAGTGCAGCCAACAGGGATACGCAGTATTTT
many - TRBJ2-7 TRBV6-5 11 CASSQGTEQYF TGTGCCAGCAGCCAGGGGACCGAGCAGTACTTC
- - TRBJ1-5 TRBV6-5 18 CASKEETGTGFGNQPQHF TGTGCCAGCAAAGAAGAAACCGGGACGGGGTTTGGCAATCAGCCCCAGCATTTT
- TRBD1 TRBJ1-5 TRBV12-3/TRBV12-4 17 CAGRPGTAYGGNQPQHF TGTGCCGGCAGGCCCGGGACAGCGTATGGTGGCAATCAGCCCCAGCATTTT
- TRBD2 TRBJ2-1 TRBV12-3/TRBV12-4 11 CTTGGGERQFF TGTACCACCGGGGGGGGCGAGCGGCAGTTCTTC
- - TRBJ1-5 TRBV18 14 CASSPPGRTDTQHF TGTGCCAGCTCACCCCCCGGACGCACAGATACGCAGCATTTT
many - TRBJ1-1 TRBV29-1 13 CSVLGWGNTEAFF TGCAGCGTCCTGGGGTGGGGGAACACTGAAGCTTTCTTT
- - TRBJ2-3 TRBV19 13 CASSLSRGDTQYF TGTGCCAGTAGTCTATCTCGAGGAGATACGCAGTATTTT
- - TRBJ1-2 TRBV14 15 CASNLPGTLSYGYTF TGTGCCAGCAACCTTCCCGGGACGCTGAGCTATGGCTACACCTTC
- - TRBJ2-2 TRBV6-5 15 CASRDGDRYTRELFF TGTGCCAGCAGGGATGGGGATCGGTACACCAGGGAGCTGTTTTTT
few - TRBJ2-5 TRBV29-1 13 CSVGGRGKEAQYF TGCAGCGTTGGGGGACGCGGTAAAGAGGCCCAGTACTTC
many TRBD2 TRBJ2-5 TRBV24-1 17 CATSDSRTSGMLGTQYF TGTGCCACCAGTGATTCCCGGACTAGCGGGATGTTAGGGACCCAGTACTTC